Listed here is a single T cell receptor (beta chain). The CDR3 is 16 residues long. J lost 1 base, V lost 3 bases, and 3 bases had no gene match. The germline V gene encodes CDR1 SGHNT and CDR2 YYREEE (reference sequence). The data are from a study of blood T cell repertoires in COVID-19. Study-wide context: From T cells, B-cell-depleted T cells, or PBMCs came the material, which was cDNA or gDNA.

Original analysis: Reference gene primer amplification in the assay estimated nucleated cell counts. Repertoires were generated with immunoSEQ multiplex PCR, while TCRdb's copy carries only in-frame clones and drops some. That table furnishes V, J and clone size, whereas the DNA furnished D and trimming. The sample holds about 27,000 clones; roughly 82% are singletons and the top ten take about 1.8%. The clonotype was recovered from a man at least 80 years old with active or convalescent COVID-19. The specimen sequenced was peripheral blood. The chain combines TRBV5-4 with TRBJ2-3; 12 nucleotides agree with TRBD2. The CDR3 nucleotides read TGTGCCAGCAGCTCGACTAGCGGGGGCGGCACAGATACGCAGTATTTT. Encoded protein: CASSSTSGGGTDTQYF.